This T cell receptor (beta chain) is drawn from a study of shared clonotypes between healthy human individuals. About the study: Every donor yielded three CD4 naive, three CD4 memory, two CD8 naive and one CD8 memory plate. Study-wide findings and caveats: Researchers sampled blood only, noting tissue repertoires likely differ. Since donors were few, the genetic and exposure-history diversity represented was limited.

Terminally differentiated effector memory CD45RA+ cells were left out of the naive CD8 fraction, which was CD45RO-negative and positively selected for CCR7. At the deep level, the assay was run. TCRdb keeps only in-frame clones here, not all; method: immunoSEQ multiplex PCR. The data hold over 2 million clones, with about 95% observed a single time. Turning to this clone: The antigen is undetermined.

Germline V gene sequence: CDR1 SGDLS, CDR2 YYNGEE. CDR3 length equals 14 residues. V was trimmed by 4 bases and J by 3 bases, leaving 10 bases between them. Sequencing was done on a sample of naive CD8+ T cells sorted from blood. The chain combines TRBV9 with TRBJ2-2, with D perhaps TRBD2 (5 bases). The sequence came from a man aged 18 to 30 in good health. The DNA of the CDR3 is TGTGCCAGCAGCCCCGGGGAATACACCGGGGAGCTGTTTTTT. Translating gives CASSPGEYTGELFF.